This is a list of T cell receptor beta chains from one sample in a study of T cell changes during pregnancy in multiple sclerosis. Only in-frame clones appear in the TCRdb table, and some are missing; sequencing was by immunoSEQ multiplex PCR. The table includes some 60,000 clones, around nine tenths detected once. Sequencing was carried out using peripheral blood from another person, used as feeder cells. These receptors were collected from a human donor whose cells served as feeder cells for cultures in a pregnancy study. The CDR3 runs from the conserved cysteine through the conserved F or W. The D gene is left open where the match is weak. Rows may omit the clone size; those that give it use once, few, many or a size class.

D | size | J | V | DNA | CDR3
TRBD1 | . | TRBJ1-2 | TRBV29-1 | TGCAGCGTCGGACAGGCTGGGAACTATGGCTACACCTTC | CSVGQAGNYGYTF
. | . | TRBJ2-1 | TRBV7-6 | TGTGCCAGCAGCTTCGAGTCCACGAGGGACAATGAGCAGTTCTTC | CASSFESTRDNEQFF
. | . | TRBJ2-2 | TRBV25-1 | TGTGCCAGCATAGGGGTGGCCGGGGAGCTGTTTTTT | CASIGVAGELFF
TRBD2 | . | TRBJ2-7 | TRBV7-9 | TGTGCCAGCAGCTTAGTTAGCGGGAGCCTCTACGAGCAGTACTTC | CASSLVSGSLYEQYF
TRBD2 | . | TRBJ2-5 | TRBV5-4 | TGTGCCAGCAGCCCTAAAGGGGGGGTAGCGGGGACCCAAGAGACCCAGTACTTC | CASSPKGGVAGTQETQYF
. | . | TRBJ2-2 | TRBV30 | TGTGCCTGGAGAAGGACCGCCGCCGGGGAGCTGTTTTTT | CAWRRTAAGELFF
. | . | TRBJ1-2 | TRBV6-5 | TGTGCCAGCAGTTACTCGAGAACAGGGCGCTATGGCTACACCTTC | CASSYSRTGRYGYTF
. | . | TRBJ2-6 | TRBV6-6 | TGTGCCAGCAGTTCACAGAGCTCTGGGGCCAACGTCCTGACTTTC | CASSSQSSGANVLTF
. | . | TRBJ1-5 | TRBV7-8 | TGTGCCAGCGGATTTAACAGAGATCAGCCCCAGCATTTT | CASGFNRDQPQHF
. | . | TRBJ1-3 | TRBV6-5 | TGTGCCAGCAGTTACGCGTCACACAGTTCTGGAAACACCATATATTTT | CASSYASHSSGNTIYF
. | . | TRBJ2-6 | TRBV7-3 | TGTGCCAGCGCTCCGGGCGGGACTGGGGCCAACGTCCTGACTTTC | CASAPGGTGANVLTF
. | . | TRBJ2-2 | TRBV7-9 | TGTGCCAGCAGCTTAGCGCTGGGGAGTTCCGGGGAGCTGTTTTTT | CASSLALGSSGELFF
. | . | TRBJ2-1 | TRBV18 | TGTGCCAGCTCACCGTTCGGGAGCTCCTACAATGAGCAGTTCTTC | CASSPFGSSYNEQFF
TRBD1 | few | TRBJ2-2 | TRBV6-1 | TGTGCCAGCAGTGATCGACAGGGGAGCACCGGGGAGCTGTTTTTT | CASSDRQGSTGELFF
. | . | TRBJ2-7 | TRBV5-1 | TGCGCCAGCAGCTTGGACGATTGGGGCTCCTACGAGCAGTACTTC | CASSLDDWGSYEQYF
. | few | TRBJ1-1 | TRBV5-1 | TGCGCCAGCAGCTTGGTGGGACACAATGAAGCTTTCTTT | CASSLVGHNEAFF
. | . | TRBJ2-7 | TRBV5-1 | TGCGCCAGCAGCTTGTTTATGGGGGCGGAAGAGCAGTACTTC | CASSLFMGAEEQYF
TRBD2 | once | TRBJ2-5 | TRBV29-1 | TGCAGCGGGGCGGGACTAGCGGGGCTGGGAGAGACCCAGTACTTC | CSGAGLAGLGETQYF
TRBD2 | few | TRBJ2-3 | TRBV7-3 | TGTGCCAGCAGCTCCGGACTAGCGGGGGGGACGCAGTATTTT | CASSSGLAGGTQYF
TRBD1 | . | TRBJ1-2 | TRBV6-6 | TGTGCCAGCAGTTACTCGAGGGACAGGGGGGATGGCTACACCTTC | CASSYSRDRGDGYTF
TRBD1 | . | TRBJ1-1 | TRBV5-1 | TGCGCCAGCAGCTCCACAGGGGGGAGTACTGAAGCTTTCTTT | CASSSTGGSTEAFF
TRBD1 | . | TRBJ2-5 | TRBV18 | TGTGCCAGCTCACCAACAGGGGTCGAAGAGACCCAGTACTTC | CASSPTGVEETQYF
TRBD1 | . | TRBJ2-5 | TRBV5-1 | TGCGCCAGCAGCCGAGGATCAGGGGGCGCAACCCAAGAGACCCAGTACTTC | CASSRGSGGATQETQYF
TRBD2 | . | TRBJ2-1 | TRBV7-3 | TGTGCCAGCAGCCCAGCTAGCGGGTACAATGAGCAGTTCTTC | CASSPASGYNEQFF
. | . | TRBJ2-1 | TRBV7-3 | TGTGCCAGCACCGACGGGGGACCCGCTGCAGACAATGAGCAGTTCTTC | CASTDGGPAADNEQFF
TRBD2 | . | TRBJ2-1 | TRBV29-1 | TGCAGCGTGTGGCTAGCGGGGGCCTATGAGCAGTTCTTC | CSVWLAGAYEQFF
. | . | TRBJ1-2 | TRBV5-1 | TGCGCCAGCAGCTTGGGGGAGGGAATCCATGGCTACACCTTC | CASSLGEGIHGYTF
. | . | TRBJ2-1 | TRBV19 | TGTGCCAGTAGTATGCGGGAAGGGGATGAGCAGTTCTTC | CASSMREGDEQFF
. | . | TRBJ1-2 | TRBV18 | TGTGCCAGCTCACCATTAGAGACACCCCCTTATGGCTACACCTTC | CASSPLETPPYGYTF